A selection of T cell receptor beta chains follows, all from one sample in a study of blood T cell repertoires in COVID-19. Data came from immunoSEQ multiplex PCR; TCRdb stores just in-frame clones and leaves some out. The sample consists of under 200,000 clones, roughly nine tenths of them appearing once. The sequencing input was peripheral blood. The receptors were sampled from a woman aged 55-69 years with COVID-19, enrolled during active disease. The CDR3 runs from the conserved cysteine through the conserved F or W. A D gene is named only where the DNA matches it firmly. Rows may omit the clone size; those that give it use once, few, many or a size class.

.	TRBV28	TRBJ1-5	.	CASSLSFRTVDPEHF	TGTGCCAGCAGTTTATCGTTCCGGACAGTTGACCCAGAGCATTTT
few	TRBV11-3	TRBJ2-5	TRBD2	CASSPSAGGQETQYF	TGTGCCAGCAGCCCCTCCGCGGGAGGGCAAGAGACCCAGTACTTC
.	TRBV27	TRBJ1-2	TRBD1	CASSPLGQGYGYTF	TGTGCCAGCAGCCCGTTGGGACAGGGGTATGGCTACACCTTC
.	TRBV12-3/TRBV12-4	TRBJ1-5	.	CASHGGWDQPQHF	TGTGCCAGCCATGGGGGGTGGGATCAGCCCCAGCATTTT
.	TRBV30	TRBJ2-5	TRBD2	CAWSLVGSGAKETQYF	TGTGCCTGGAGCCTCGTCGGTAGCGGGGCGAAAGAGACCCAGTACTTC
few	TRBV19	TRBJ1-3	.	CASFTGTGNTIYF	TGTGCCAGTTTTACAGGGACTGGAAACACCATATATTTT
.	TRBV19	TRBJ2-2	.	CASSVQSGGETGELFF	TGTGCCAGTAGTGTCCAGTCGGGGGGCGAAACCGGGGAGCTGTTTTTT
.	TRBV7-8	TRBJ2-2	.	CASSQITGELFF	TGTGCCAGCAGCCAAATAACCGGGGAGCTGTTTTTT
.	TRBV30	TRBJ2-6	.	CAWLALASGANVLTF	TGTGCCTGGCTCGCTTTAGCGTCTGGGGCCAACGTCCTGACTTTC
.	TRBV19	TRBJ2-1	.	CASSISQGGEFF	TGTGCCAGTAGTATTTCCCAGGGGGGAGAGTTCTTC